The 31 T cell receptor beta chains in this list originate from one sample, sequenced in a study of cytomegalovirus exposure and HLA in healthy donors. The PCR ran on 60 Vbeta and 13 Jbeta primers. Method: immunoSEQ multiplex PCR; TCRdb's copy keeps in-frame clones and lacks some. The top ten clones hold 1.5% to 2% of a sample with fewer than 250,000 clones, roughly 79% of them seen once. The sequenced sample was PBMCs. The receptors stem from a man aged 18 to 30 in good health and CMV-seronegative.

In this sample, this clone turned up a few times. Other DNA sequences in the same sample also yield this CDR3. The genes are TRBV6-1 and TRBJ1-5; D unresolved. Germline V CDR1 and CDR2: MNHNS, SASEGT. The CDR3 spans 14 residues. Trimming left V 3 bases short and J 4 bases short, with 10 bases between. CDR3 residues: CASSDSGSNQPQHF. CDR3 nucleotides: TGTGCCAGCAGTGATTCGGGGAGTAATCAGCCCCAGCATTTT.

The chain employs TRBV6-5 and TRBJ2-2, with 7 bases identical to TRBD1. The CDR3 length is 14 residues. Germline CDR1 MNHEY, CDR2 SVGAGI. Trimming removed 2 bases from V and 6 bases from J; junction bases left unmatched: 3. In DNA, the CDR3 is TGTGCCAGCAGTTACGGGACAGTGGCCGGGGAGCTGTTTTTT. This sequence encodes CASSYGTVAGELFF.

In this sample, this clone turned up once. The chain couples TRBV7-9 to TRBJ2-1, with 9 nucleotides matching TRBD1. The CDR3 is 17 amino acids. The J segment lost 7 bases and the V segment lost 5 bases, leaving 15 bases of the junction unmatched. Germline V gives CDR1 SEHNR, CDR2 FQNEAQ (reference sequence). The CDR3 DNA reads as TGTGCCAGCAGCCCCCCTTTCCGGACAGGGGTAGGGAATGAGCAGTTCTTC. Its translation is CASSPPFRTGVGNEQFF.

This chain connects TRBV4-3 to TRBJ2-5; D is possibly TRBD1 (6 bases). Trimming cost V 1 base and J 4 bases, with 13 bases left between them. The CDR3 totals 15 residues. CDR1 and CDR2 (germline): LGHNA, YSLEER. This chain's CDR3 is CASSQVTGWGETQYF. CDR3 coding DNA: TGCGCCAGCAGCCAAGTTACAGGGTGGGGAGAGACCCAGTACTTC.

The chain is built from TRBV2 and TRBJ2-1; tentative D call: TRBD1 (5 bases). This CDR3 spans 13 amino acids. Per germline, CDR1 SNHLY and CDR2 FYNNEI. Between the trimmed V and J ends, which lost 7 bases and 9 bases, there was a span of 16 bases. CDR3 amino acids: CASIVDRVSEQFF. The CDR3 bases are TGTGCCAGCATTGTTGACAGAGTGAGTGAGCAGTTCTTC.

This clone was seen a single time. The rearrangement uses TRBV15 and TRBJ1-5, with a possible D match to TRBD1 (6 bases). The CDR3 sequence is 17 residues long. The germline gives CDR1 LNHNV, CDR2 YYDKDF (reference sequence). V dropped 7 bases and J dropped 1 base, with 20 bases sitting between them. The CDR3 DNA is TGTGCCACCACCAAATCTCAGGGGCAGATAAGCAATCAGCCCCAGCATTTT. This codes for CATTKSQGQISNQPQHF.

This clone has more than one count but fewer than ten. The chain carries TRBV5-1 and TRBJ2-3; 7 nucleotides line up with TRBD2. CDR1 is SGHRS and CDR2 is YFSETQ in the germline V gene. This CDR3 region has 15 residues. The ends lost 2 bases at V and 4 bases at J; junction bases unmatched: 7. CDR3: CASSFERGWSDTQYF. The CDR3 DNA reads TGCGCCAGCAGCTTCGAGCGGGGTTGGTCAGATACGCAGTATTTT.

The V gene is TRBV7-2, the J gene TRBJ1-2, with a possible D match to TRBD1 (5 bases). V gave up 2 bases and J gave up 4 bases, with 11 bases separating them. There are 14 residues in the CDR3. Germline V gene sequence: CDR1 SGHTA, CDR2 FQGNSA. The CDR3 DNA reads as TGTGCCAGCAGCTTAAGCAGGGCCCCCTATGGCTACACCTTC. This sequence encodes CASSLSRAPYGYTF.

The gene calls are TRBV9 and TRBJ2-7; 7 bases map to TRBD1. This CDR3 comprises 13 residues. The ends lost 3 bases at V and 6 bases at J; junction bases unmatched: 6. Germline V gives CDR1 SGDLS, CDR2 YYNGEE. Written as DNA, the CDR3 is TGTGCCAGCAGCGGGGTCAACAGGGGCGAGCAGTACTTC. This gives the protein CASSGVNRGEQYF.

The chain recombines TRBV4-3 with TRBJ2-5; TRBD2 matches 7 bases. The end of the DNA is better explained by TRBJ2-7, so the J call may be wrong. Germline V CDR1 and CDR2: LGHNA, YSLEER. There are 16 residues in the CDR3. CDR3 in DNA: TGCGCCAGCAGCCAAGATTTGACTAGCTCCGCCTACGAGCAGTACTTC. It is translated as CASSQDLTSSAYEQYF.

This chain links TRBV5-1 with TRBJ2-1; 7 nucleotides line up with TRBD2. V lost 3 bases, J lost 4 bases, and 4 bases stayed unmatched. Germline V CDR1 and CDR2: SGHRS, YFSETQ. The CDR3 consists of 14 residues. CDR3 sequence (DNA): TGCGCCAGCAGCTACGGGACTACATACAATGAGCAGTTCTTC. Translated: CASSYGTTYNEQFF.

In its sample, this clone was seen once. The rearrangement uses TRBV27 and TRBJ1-5, with TRBD1 as a possible D gene (6 bases). Germline V gene lookup returns CDR1 MNHEY and CDR2 SMNVEV (reference sequence). V lost 5 bases to trimming and J lost 7 bases, with 18 bases between them. The CDR3 is 15 residues long. The CDR3 nucleotides are TGTGCCAGCAGTACACTACAGGGATCGCGGCAGCCCCAGCATTTT. Its translation is CASSTLQGSRQPQHF.

The rearrangement links TRBV28 to TRBJ2-2; 7 bases align to TRBD1. This CDR3 contains 15 residues. V was pared by 10 bases and J by 0 bases, with 8 bases of the junction left unmatched. Germline lookup yields CDR1 MDHEN and CDR2 SYDVKM. CDR3 nucleotide sequence: TGTGCCACCCAAGAGGACAGGCCGAACACCGGGGAGCTGTTTTTT. Residues: CATQEDRPNTGELFF.

The J gene is TRBJ1-4, the V gene TRBV28, with D hard to call. Germline values: CDR1 MDHEN, CDR2 SYDVKM. The V gene lost 6 bases and the J gene lost 5 bases, with 19 bases spanning the gap. The CDR3 extends over 16 amino acids. The CDR3: CASRPRPTLLNEKLFF. CDR3 coding DNA: TGTGCCAGCAGACCTAGACCCACCCTCCTCAATGAAAAACTGTTTTTT.

This chain joins TRBV7-9 and TRBJ2-4; 7 nucleotides line up with TRBD1. This CDR3 has 16 residues. Unmatched junction bases numbered 16, after V lost 4 bases and J lost 10 bases. Germline lookup yields CDR1 SEHNR and CDR2 FQNEAQ (reference sequence). The CDR3 is CASSSSVGQSAPIQYF. In nucleotides, the CDR3 is TGTGCCAGCAGCTCTAGTGTGGGACAGTCCGCCCCTATTCAGTACTTC.

This clone was seen a few times. The chain carries TRBV7-3 and TRBJ2-1, with TRBD1 identical over 11 bases. The ends lost 3 bases at V and 6 bases at J; junction bases unmatched: 1. The germline CDR1 and CDR2 sequences are SGHTA and FQGTGA. The CDR3 totals 14 residues. The CDR3 reads CASSFGTGGNEQFF. The CDR3, as DNA: TGTGCCAGCAGCTTCGGGACAGGGGGCAATGAGCAGTTCTTC.

The V and J genes are TRBV19 and TRBJ2-2; D is possibly TRBD1 (6 bases). The CDR3 runs 15 residues. CDR1 and CDR2 (germline): LNHDA, SQIVND (reference sequence). V lost 5 bases, J lost 3 bases, and 13 bases lay in between. CDR3 bases: TGTGCCAGTAGTCCAAGGACAGATTACACCGGGGAGCTGTTTTTT. It yields the protein CASSPRTDYTGELFF.

This clone turned up a few times. The chain joins TRBV7-8 to TRBJ1-5, with D possibly being TRBD1 (6 bases). Trimming left V 4 bases short and J 7 bases short, with 17 bases between. Germline V CDR1 and CDR2: SGHVS, FQNEAQ. CDR3 length: 15 residues. Here the CDR3 DNA reads TGTGCCAGCAGCTCATCCTCGGGGGGCGGCCAGCCCCAGCATTTT. It encodes CASSSSSGGGQPQHF.

This clone was observed a single time. V usage is TRBV2 and J usage is TRBJ2-2; possible D gene TRBD1, 5 bases. From germline, CDR1 is SNHLY and CDR2 FYNNEI. Trimming took off 1 base at V and 6 bases at J, with 12 bases between the two ends. The CDR3 sequence is 15 residues long. The CDR3 DNA reads as TGTGCCAGCAGTGAAGGGCAGGGTTTAGCCGGGGAGCTGTTTTTT. It translates to CASSEGQGLAGELFF.

The V call is TRBV7-2, the J call TRBJ2-7; possible D gene TRBD1, 5 bases. CDR3 length equals 17 residues. Trimming cost V 8 bases and J 6 bases, with 29 bases left between them. CDR1 is SGHTA, CDR2 FQGNSA, per germline. In nucleotides, the CDR3 is TGTGCCAGCCATTTTAGGGGCAGGGATCGGCCGTTCGGCGAGCAGTACTTC. The encoded protein is CASHFRGRDRPFGEQYF. The complete variable domain, with remaining parts taken from reference TRBV7-2 and TRBJ2-7, reads GAGVSQSPSNKVTEKGKDVELRCDPISGHTALYWYRQSLGQGLEFLIYFQGNSAPDKSGLPSDRFSAERTGGSVSTLTIQRTQQEDSAVYLCASHFRGRDRPFGEQYFGPGTRLTVT.

CDR3 DNA sequence: TGTGCCAGCAGTGGGACTAGCGGGAGGTCTGGGGCCAACGTCCTGACTTTC. The encoded protein is CASSGTSGRSGANVLTF. This chain connects TRBV6-1 to TRBJ2-6; 14 bases line up with TRBD2. V lost 4 bases to trimming and J lost 1 base; unmatched junction nucleotides: 0. This CDR3 contains 17 residues. The germline V gene has CDR1 MNHNS and CDR2 SASEGT.

The chain recombines TRBV6-6 with TRBJ1-5, with a tentative D call TRBD1 (5 bases). Germline V gives CDR1 MNHNY, CDR2 SVGAGI (reference sequence). The CDR3 runs 14 residues. Trimming removed 7 bases at V and 3 bases at J, with 13 bases between. DNA of the CDR3: TGTGCCAGCACAAGGGACTCAACCAATCAGCCCCAGCATTTT. Translation: CASTRDSTNQPQHF.

The V and J genes are TRBV30 and TRBJ1-1; D is ambiguous. Trimming pared 6 bases from V and 1 base from J, leaving 6 bases between. Looked up from germline, CDR1 is GTSNPN and CDR2 is SVGIG (reference sequence). The CDR3 spans 11 residues. Here the CDR3 DNA reads TGTGCCTGCGTCAGGAACACTGAAGCTTTCTTT. Encoded protein: CACVRNTEAFF.

The genes are TRBV19 and TRBJ2-4; D is perhaps TRBD2 (6 bases). Between the trimmed V and J ends, which lost 2 bases and 8 bases, there was a span of 13 bases. The CDR3 has 14 amino acids. Germline-derived CDR1 and CDR2 are LNHDA and SQIVND (reference sequence). The CDR3 nucleotides read TGTGCCAGTAGTATAAGGCCCAGGGAGGACATTCAGTACTTC. Translated, it gives CASSIRPREDIQYF.

This clone has only a few counts. The V call is TRBV12-2, the J call TRBJ2-7; the table's TRBD1 call for D was not verified on the DNA. TRBV12-2 is annotated as a pseudogene. The CDR3 consists of 19 residues. CDR3 DNA: TGTGCAAGTCGCTTAGCGCGTGCAGGGGTCCTTTTCCATCTCTACGAGCAGTACTTC. It encodes CASRLARAGVLFHLYEQYF.

The chain has TRBV7-8 and TRBJ2-5; 11 nucleotides match TRBD1. Germline-derived CDR1 and CDR2 are SGHVS and FQNEAQ. The CDR3 has 16 amino acids. Trimming took 1 base from V and 5 from J; bases not matched to a gene: 6. The DNA for the CDR3 is TGTGCCAGCAGCTTAGATTCTGGACAGGGGGCGGAGACCCAGTACTTC. This gives the protein CASSLDSGQGAETQYF.

The chain carries TRBV7-3 and TRBJ2-5; D possibly corresponds to TRBD1 (6 bases). The CDR3 runs 15 residues. The V end lost 5 bases, the J end lost 3 bases, and 16 bases lay between the germline ends. Germline values: CDR1 SGHTA, CDR2 FQGTGA. The CDR3 is CASSPTRTDEETQYF. The CDR3 bases are TGTGCCAGCAGCCCAACCCGGACAGACGAAGAGACCCAGTACTTC.

The chain combines TRBV14 with TRBJ1-1; the D gene is possibly TRBD1 (5 bases). Looked up from germline, CDR1 is SGHDN and CDR2 is FVKESK. This CDR3 contains 15 residues. V was cut by 1 base and J by 3 bases, with 12 bases left in between. The CDR3 here is CASSQVAGSDTEAFF. DNA of the CDR3: TGTGCCAGCAGCCAAGTGGCAGGGTCGGACACTGAAGCTTTCTTT.

The J gene is TRBJ1-2, the V gene TRBV10-3; perhaps TRBD1 as D (6 bases). Deletions cut 7 bases from V and 4 bases from J, with 19 bases between. Germline loops: CDR1 ENHRY, CDR2 SYGVKD. This CDR3 region has 15 residues. Here the CDR3 DNA reads TGTGCCATCACACCCGACAGGTCAGGGACCTATGGCTACACCTTC. Translation: CAITPDRSGTYGYTF.

This clone was seen only once. The V and J genes are TRBV15 and TRBJ1-1, with D possibly matching TRBD1 (6 bases). CDR1 and CDR2 (germline): LNHNV, YYDKDF (reference sequence). The CDR3 spans 18 residues. V shed 0 bases and J shed 4 bases, with 21 bases lying between them. The CDR3 is CATSREGGWGGRSTEAFF. CDR3 in DNA: TGTGCCACCAGCAGAGAGGGGGGATGGGGGGGGCGTAGCACTGAAGCTTTCTTT.

A single count supports this clone. The V gene is TRBV6-1, the J gene TRBJ2-5, with 7 nucleotides matching TRBD2. The CDR3 is 14 amino acids. V dropped 0 bases and J dropped 3; count of bases not matched to a gene: 1. Germline values: CDR1 MNHNS, CDR2 SASEGT. CDR3 loop: CASSEAGGKETQYF. In DNA, the CDR3 is TGTGCCAGCAGTGAAGCGGGGGGGAAAGAGACCCAGTACTTC.